This entry features one T cell receptor beta chain sequence. The data were taken from a study of blood T cell repertoires in COVID-19. Across the study: COVID-19 samples from acute and convalescent phases originated in the United States, Italy and Spain.

The CDR3 totals 15 residues. Germline values: CDR1 SGHNT, CDR2 YYREEE (reference sequence). The V and J ends lost 4 bases and 0 bases respectively, with 14 bases between them. The authors' processing: Nucleated cell number was recorded as an estimate derived from reference gene primer amplification. Measured with immunoSEQ multiplex PCR; TCRdb has only the in-frame clones, and not every one. D and trimming come from the DNA, and the V and J calls and clone size come from that table. Among 210,000 or so clones listed, 65% to 85% were seen once. Residents of around 24 US areas, aged roughly 18 to 89 years, made up the participants. Participants' own reports of clinical history determined their cohort assignment.

Sequencing used PBMCs or T cells enriched from blood (not recorded which). The receptor was isolated from a man aged 30-40 years with acute COVID-19. The rearrangement links TRBV5-4 to TRBJ2-7; D remains unclear. CDR3 protein: CASSEAPSFSYEQYF. As DNA, the CDR3 is TGTGCCAGCAGCGAGGCCCCATCCTTCTCCTACGAGCAGTACTTC.